A selection of T cell receptor beta chains follows, all from one sample in a study of cytomegalovirus exposure and HLA in healthy donors. Sequencing used immunoSEQ multiplex PCR; TCRdb keeps in-frame clones, though not all of them. The data hold fewer than 90,000 clones, with 75% to 80% observed a single time. Material for sequencing was PBMCs. These receptors were collected from a female donor in good health and CMV-seronegative. The CDR3 runs from the conserved cysteine through the conserved F or W. Each record gives: J gene, clone size, D gene, V gene, CDR3 DNA, CDR3 protein. D genes are given only for firm matches. For some rows the clone size is stated as once, few or many, or as a class when expanded; others skip it.

>TRBJ1-1|-|TRBD1|TRBV4-1
TGCGCCAGCAGCCTTCGACAGGGGGCCCCTGAAGCTTTCTTT
CASSLRQGAPEAFF
>TRBJ1-4|-|-|TRBV23-1
TGCGCCAGCAGTCAATTTGCAGCAACTAATGAAAAACTGTTTTTT
CASSQFAATNEKLFF
>TRBJ1-5|-|TRBD1|TRBV10-3
TGTGCCATCAGCGGACAGGGAAGCAATCAGCCCCAGCATTTT
CAISGQGSNQPQHF
>TRBJ2-7|few|-|TRBV10-1
TGCGCCAGCAGAGTGAACAAATACGAGCAGTACTTC
CASRVNKYEQYF
>TRBJ2-4|-|TRBD1|TRBV27
TGTGCCAGCAGTTCCCGAGGGACAGGGGACATTCAGTACTTC
CASSSRGTGDIQYF
>TRBJ2-7|once|TRBD1|TRBV5-1
TGCGCCAGCAGCTTACGATCCGGGACAGACTCCTACGAGCAGTACTTC
CASSLRSGTDSYEQYF
>TRBJ1-5|-|-|TRBV5-6
TGTGCCAGCAGCTTGAGGCAGGGAAATCAGCCCCAGCATTTT
CASSLRQGNQPQHF
>TRBJ2-7|once|-|TRBV29-1
TGCAGCGTTGGAGGGAGAAGCGCCTACGAGCAGTACTTC
CSVGGRSAYEQYF
>TRBJ2-5|-|-|TRBV2
TGTGCCAGCAGCCCTCAAGAGACCCAGTACTTC
CASSPQETQYF
>TRBJ2-7|-|TRBD2|TRBV18
TGTGCCAGCTCACCGGGTGGACTAGCGGGGGGGCCCTACGAGCAGTACTTC
CASSPGGLAGGPYEQYF
>TRBJ2-1|-|-|TRBV9
TGTGCCAGCAGCGTAGTTGGCAGGGGGGTCTACAATGAGCAGTTCTTC
CASSVVGRGVYNEQFF
>TRBJ2-3|-|TRBD2|TRBV7-7
TGTGCTAGCAGCGCAACTAGCGGGGGCACAGATACGCAGTATTTT
CASSATSGGTDTQYF
>TRBJ2-7|once|TRBD2|TRBV15
TGTGCCACCAGCAGAGATCCCCTAGCGGGAGTGACCTACGAGCAGTACTTC
CATSRDPLAGVTYEQYF
>TRBJ1-2|once|TRBD1|TRBV2
TGTGCCAGCAGTGAAGACAGGGGGCGCGACTATGGCTACACCTTC
CASSEDRGRDYGYTF
>TRBJ2-7|-|-|TRBV9
TGTGCCAGCAGCGTAGGAGCGGTTTCCTACGAGCAGTACTTC
CASSVGAVSYEQYF
>TRBJ1-3|-|-|TRBV15
TGTGCCACCAGCAGAGATCTGGCCTCTGGAAACACCATATATTTT
CATSRDLASGNTIYF
>TRBJ2-5|-|TRBD1|TRBV6-1
TGTGCCAGCAGCGACGACAGGGACCAAGAGACCCAGTACTTC
CASSDDRDQETQYF
>TRBJ2-7|-|-|TRBV5-4
TGTGCCAGCAGCCCTCTCGGGGTTCAGTCCTACGAGCAGTACTTC
CASSPLGVQSYEQYF
>TRBJ1-3|-|-|TRBV9
TGTGCCAGCAGCGTAGCTGGCGGGTTCGACTCTGGAAACACCATATATTTT
CASSVAGGFDSGNTIYF
>TRBJ2-7|-|-|TRBV29-1
TGCAGCGTTGAAACAGGGACGCCCTACGAGCAGTACTTC
CSVETGTPYEQYF
>TRBJ1-3|-|-|TRBV13
TGTGCCAGCAGTTCTCGAGGTCCTGGAAACACCATATATTTT
CASSSRGPGNTIYF
>TRBJ1-5|few|-|TRBV7-8
TGTGCCAGCAGCTTAGGTGATAGTCAGCCCCAGCATTTT
CASSLGDSQPQHF
>TRBJ1-1|-|TRBD1|TRBV20-1
TGCAGTGCAAGACAGGGGTTCGAGGCTTTCTTT
CSARQGFEAFF
>TRBJ2-1|-|TRBD2|TRBV10-3
TGTGCCATCACCGCGGGGGGCTCCTACAATGAGCAGTTCTTC
CAITAGGSYNEQFF
>TRBJ1-2|-|-|TRBV18
TGTGCCAGCTCACCACGAGGCTGGGGGGAATATGGCTACACCTTC
CASSPRGWGEYGYTF
>TRBJ2-7|-|-|TRBV13
TGTGCCAGCAGCTTAGAAGTGCAGACGGGACAAGGATCCTACGAGCAGTACTTC
CASSLEVQTGQGSYEQYF
>TRBJ1-2|few|-|TRBV28
TGTGCCAGCAGTTCATTCTATGGCTACACCTTC
CASSSFYGYTF
>TRBJ1-1|few|TRBD1|TRBV5-1
TGCGCCAGCAGTGTCCGGGACAGAGGGGAAGCTTTCTTT
CASSVRDRGEAFF
>TRBJ1-4|-|TRBD1|TRBV2
TGTGCCAGCAGTGGAGGGACAGAGGAAAAACTGTTTTTT
CASSGGTEEKLFF
>TRBJ1-1|-|-|TRBV28
TGTGCCAGCAAAGTCGGAGCCCGTGGGGCTTTCTTT
CASKVGARGAFF
>TRBJ2-5|-|-|TRBV4-2
TGTGCCAGCAGCCAAGATCATCGGGGAGGCACGACCCAGTACTTC
CASSQDHRGGTTQYF
>TRBJ1-2|-|-|TRBV5-6
TGTGCCAGCAGCTCGGACTTAGCTAACTATGGCTACACCTTC
CASSSDLANYGYTF
>TRBJ2-5|-|TRBD1|TRBV18
TGTGCCAGCTCACCACCGGGACAGGGAGTGGGGACCCAGTACTTC
CASSPPGQGVGTQYF
>TRBJ2-1|-|TRBD2|TRBV6-5
TGTGCCAGCCGAATTGCGGGACTAGGGGAAAATGAGCAGTTCTTC
CASRIAGLGENEQFF
>TRBJ2-5|-|-|TRBV18
TGTGCCAGCTCACCACCTGAGAGGGGGCAAGAGACCCAGTACTTC
CASSPPERGQETQYF
>TRBJ1-2|few|TRBD1|TRBV19
TGTGCAACGGCGGACAGGGGGTTCTATGGCTACACCTTC
CATADRGFYGYTF
>TRBJ2-7|-|-|TRBV27
TGTGCCAGCGGAGTTGGTTCTCTGGGGCTTGACGAGCAGTACTTC
CASGVGSLGLDEQYF
>TRBJ2-1|few|TRBD2|TRBV7-9
TGTGCCAGCAGCCTCCCTCCGGGACTAGCGGGGGGGTTCGGTGAGCAGTTCTTC
CASSLPPGLAGGFGEQFF
>TRBJ1-2|few|-|TRBV27
TGTGCCAGCAGTTTAAGGAGTTGGGGGGGCGCCGATGGCTACACCTTC
CASSLRSWGGADGYTF
>TRBJ1-2|-|TRBD1|TRBV23-1
TGCGCCAGCAGTCAACCCGCCGGGACAGGGGACGGCTACACCTTC
CASSQPAGTGDGYTF
>TRBJ1-4|-|-|TRBV30
TGTGCCTGGAGTCTTCTTGGGGCCCAACGTACCGAAAAACTGTTTTTT
CAWSLLGAQRTEKLFF
>TRBJ2-2|once|-|TRBV10-3
TGTGCCATCACAGAAAACACCGGGGAGCTGTTTTTT
CAITENTGELFF
>TRBJ1-6|-|TRBD1|TRBV6-6
TGTGCCAGCAGACCGGGACAGGGAGGTTCACCCCTCCACTTT
CASRPGQGGSPLHF
>TRBJ1-3|few|-|TRBV5-6
TGTGCCAGCAGCTTGATTGACAACGAATCTGGAAACACCATATATTTT
CASSLIDNESGNTIYF
>TRBJ1-5|few|-|TRBV28
TGTGCCAGCCGTGGTTCTGAGGGTAGCAATCAGCCCCAGCATTTT
CASRGSEGSNQPQHF
>TRBJ2-1|-|TRBD1|TRBV28
TGTGCCAGCAACCTACAGGGGACCTACAATGAGCAGTTCTTC
CASNLQGTYNEQFF
>TRBJ2-4|few|TRBD1|TRBV2
TGTGCCAGCAGAGGACAGGGGGCAGCCAAAAACATTCAGTACTTC
CASRGQGAAKNIQYF
>TRBJ2-1|-|TRBD2|TRBV9
TGTGCCAGCAGCGTCCTAGCGGGGGGCAACAATGAGCAGTTCTTC
CASSVLAGGNNEQFF
>TRBJ1-4|-|-|TRBV4-2
TGTGCCAGCAGCCAAGACGGGGGGGCTAATAATGAAAAACTGTTTTTT
CASSQDGGANNEKLFF
>TRBJ1-1|-|-|TRBV19
TGTGCCAGTAGTATAGTTACGGCGGGGACTGAAGCTTTCTTT
CASSIVTAGTEAFF
>TRBJ2-3|-|TRBD1|TRBV5-1
TGCGCCAGCAGCCTAGGGACAGGGGGCGAGACAGATACGCAGTATTTT
CASSLGTGGETDTQYF
>TRBJ1-4|once|TRBD1|TRBV14
TGTGCCAGCAGCCAATCCGTGGGGACAGGGAATGAAAAACTGTTTTTT
CASSQSVGTGNEKLFF
>TRBJ1-2|-|-|TRBV2
TGTGCCAGCAGTGGGCTCGGAGTCCCTACCTATGGCTACACCTTC
CASSGLGVPTYGYTF
>TRBJ1-5|once|-|TRBV30
TGTGCCTGGGCACCACAGGGCAATCAGCCCCAGCATTTT
CAWAPQGNQPQHF
>TRBJ1-4|-|-|TRBV6-6
TGTGCCAGCAGCAACAGGGTTGGTGAAAAACTGTTTTTT
CASSNRVGEKLFF
>TRBJ2-7|-|-|TRBV18
TGTGCCAGCTCACCACCGGCAGTCCCGAGCGCCCAGTACTTC
CASSPPAVPSAQYF
>TRBJ2-1|-|TRBD1|TRBV6-1
TGTGCCAGCAGTGGTGGACAGGGGTCTAGGGATGAGCAGTTCTTC
CASSGGQGSRDEQFF
>TRBJ2-3|-|TRBD2|TRBV2
TGTGCCAGCAGACCGGGACTAGCGGGCGAGAGCACAGATACGCAGTATTTT
CASRPGLAGESTDTQYF
>TRBJ1-6|-|-|TRBV7-8
TGTGCCAGCAGCTTAAGTGACAGCAATAATTCACCCCTCCACTTT
CASSLSDSNNSPLHF
>TRBJ1-2|few|-|TRBV27
TGTGCCAGCAGTTCCTCGACAGGTCCCCCCTACACCTTC
CASSSSTGPPYTF